A single sample is the source of the 32 T cell receptor beta chains below, sequenced in a study of a mutant IDH1 vaccine in newly diagnosed glioma. The data were produced by immunoSEQ multiplex PCR, yet TCRdb's version contains in-frame clones alone and is incomplete. The data hold 80,000 to 100,000 clones, with about four fifths observed a single time. Sample time point: baseline, week 1 (first vaccination visit). The sample's treatment: pre-vaccination baseline after standard-of-care therapy. This specimen consisted of PBMCs, obtained from a glioma patient treated with radiotherapy, temozolomide or both. These receptors all stem from a man between 40 and 49 years old with glioma.

The DNA of the CDR3 is TGTGCCAGTAGTATAGGGGTCCGGGAACGGGCTTTCTTT. The encoded protein is CASSIGVRERAFF. The V gene is TRBV19, the J gene TRBJ1-1; D gene uncertain. The germline gives CDR1 LNHDA, CDR2 SQIVND (reference sequence). The CDR3 runs 13 residues. Trimming took off 1 base at V and 11 bases at J, with 14 bases between the two ends. Looking up the rest from reference TRBV19 and TRBJ1-1 gives the full variable domain: DGGITQSPKYLFRKEGQNVTLSCEQNLNHDAMYWYRQDPGQGLRLIYYSQIVNDFQKGDIAEGYSVSREKKESFPLTVTSAQKNPTAFYLCASSIGVRERAFFGQGTRLTVV.

The DNA of the CDR3 is TGTGCCAGCAGAACTTACAGGGGGACGAACACTGAAGCTTTCTTT. This sequence encodes CASRTYRGTNTEAFF. The genes are TRBV5-6 and TRBJ1-1, with 8 bases identical to TRBD1. Germline trimming cut 5 bases from V and 1 base from J; bases unmatched to any gene: 7. There are 15 residues in the CDR3. CDR1 is SGHDT and CDR2 is YYEEEE in the germline V gene.

This clone was observed a few times. The V and J genes are TRBV2 and TRBJ2-7; D is uncertain. The CDR3 is 15 amino acids. V lost 2 bases, J lost 0 bases, and 11 bases lay in between. Germline V gene sequence: CDR1 SNHLY, CDR2 FYNNEI. Here the CDR3 DNA reads TGTGCCAGCAGTGAATCGATGGGCGACTCCTACGAGCAGTACTTC. This gives the protein CASSESMGDSYEQYF.

This clone is a singleton in its sample. The V call is TRBV5-5, the J call TRBJ2-7; TRBD1 agrees at 7 bases. The CDR3 has 16 residues. From germline, CDR1 is SGHKS and CDR2 YYEKEE (reference sequence). Trimming took 0 bases from V and 0 from J; bases not matched to a gene: 6. In DNA form, the CDR3 reads TGTGCCAGCAGCTTGGTATCAGGGGGTACCTCCTACGAGCAGTACTTC. As protein: CASSLVSGGTSYEQYF. The full variable domain, with the rest looked up from reference TRBV5-5 and TRBJ2-7, is DAGVTQSPTHLIKTRGQQVTLRCSPISGHKSVSWYQQVLGQGPQFIFQYYEKEERGRGNFPDRFSARQFPNYSSELNVNALLLGDSALYLCASSLVSGGTSYEQYFGPGTRLTVT.

This clone appeared once. The V call is TRBV19, the J call TRBJ2-7, with 9 bases that match TRBD1. This CDR3 has 14 residues. Unmatched junction bases numbered 6, after V lost 5 bases and J lost 4 bases. Germline V gene lookup returns CDR1 LNHDA and CDR2 SQIVND (reference sequence). The chain's CDR3 is CASSPRQGGYEQYF. The CDR3 nucleotides are TGTGCCAGTAGTCCTCGACAGGGGGGGTACGAGCAGTACTTC. Complete variable domain (other parts from reference TRBV19 and TRBJ2-7): DGGITQSPKYLFRKEGQNVTLSCEQNLNHDAMYWYRQDPGQGLRLIYYSQIVNDFQKGDIAEGYSVSREKKESFPLTVTSAQKNPTAFYLCASSPRQGGYEQYFGPGTRLTVT.

The chain is built from TRBV5-6 and TRBJ2-1; no clear D. The V end lost 2 bases, the J end lost 6 bases, and 12 bases lay between the germline ends. This CDR3 has 14 residues. Per the germline V gene, CDR1 is SGHDT and CDR2 is YYEEEE. In DNA form, the CDR3 reads TGTGCCAGCAGCTTTACTGGGCCAGGCAATGAGCAGTTCTTC. The encoded protein is CASSFTGPGNEQFF.

The CDR3 reads CASSFTQGGHNSPLHF. In DNA form, the CDR3 reads TGTGCCAGTAGTTTTACTCAGGGGGGCCATAATTCACCCCTCCACTTT. This chain connects TRBV19 to TRBJ1-6; 7 bases align to TRBD1. The CDR3 totals 16 residues. V shed 5 bases, J shed 5 bases, and the junction held 9 bases outside the gene matches. The V gene's germline CDR1 is LNHDA and CDR2 SQIVND (reference sequence).

The genes are TRBV29-1 and TRBJ2-2, with unresolved D. This CDR3 is 15 amino acids long. V dropped 5 bases and J dropped 0 bases, with 13 bases sitting between them. Germline CDR1 is SQVTM and CDR2 is ANQGSEA. This CDR3 reads CSVSLRASNTGELFF. The CDR3 nucleotides read TGCAGCGTTTCCCTCCGAGCCTCGAACACCGGGGAGCTGTTTTTT.

CDR3 region: CAWLGARYGYTF. Here the CDR3 DNA reads TGTGCCTGGTTGGGGGCCCGCTATGGCTACACCTTC. This sequence joins TRBV30 and TRBJ1-2; D possibly corresponds to TRBD1 (6 bases). V lost 5 bases and J lost 4, with 11 bases in between. The CDR3 spans 12 residues. Germline CDR1 and CDR2: GTSNPN and SVGIG (reference sequence).

The genes are TRBV6-5 and TRBJ1-5; no clear D gene. V lost 4 bases and J 6 bases, leaving 13 bases between the germline ends. Germline V gene lookup returns CDR1 MNHEY and CDR2 SVGAGI. This CDR3 is built from 14 residues. This CDR3 is CASSSWPAPQPQHF. The CDR3, as DNA: TGTGCCAGCAGTTCTTGGCCGGCGCCTCAGCCCCAGCATTTT.

This clone has only a few counts. V usage is TRBV19 and J usage is TRBJ1-1, with D unresolved. The V end lost 3 bases, the J end lost 2 bases, and 10 bases lay between the germline ends. The CDR3 totals 14 residues. Germline V gene data show CDR1 as LNHDA and CDR2 as SQIVND (reference sequence). The chain's CDR3 is CASSIAALNTEAFF. The CDR3 DNA follows: TGTGCCAGTAGTATCGCTGCCCTCAACACTGAAGCTTTCTTT.

This clone turned up a few times. The rearrangement joins TRBV18 to TRBJ1-2; possible D gene TRBD1, 5 bases. The CDR3 extends over 13 amino acids. Trimming stripped 2 bases from V and 2 bases from J, with 6 bases between. CDR1 is KGHSH, CDR2 LQKENI, per germline. The CDR3, as DNA: TGTGCCAGCTCACCAGGGGGGAACTATGGCTACACCTTC. This translates into CASSPGGNYGYTF.

As regards this clone: At one boundary the junction diverges from the germline segment, which might be a read error. The V and J genes are TRBV2 and TRBJ2-3; D may be TRBD1 or TRBD2 (5 bases each). Germline V gene data show CDR1 as SNHLY and CDR2 as FYNNEI. This CDR3 has 14 residues. Here the CDR3 reads CARSGGSSTDTQYF. The CDR3 DNA is TGTGCCAGAAGTGGGGGATCTAGCACAGATACGCAGTATTTT.

The V call is TRBV15, the J call TRBJ2-5; TRBD1 agrees at 11 bases. The assigned J gene may be wrong: the sequence end matches TRBJ2-7 better. This CDR3 contains 14 residues. CDR1 is LNHNV and CDR2 is YYDKDF in the germline V gene (reference sequence). The DNA for the CDR3 is TGTGCCACCAGCCGCCGGACAGGGGGCTCCGAGCAGTACTTC. Protein sequence: CATSRRTGGSEQYF.

This clone occurred once. This CDR3 is CASSPLAGGTDTQYF. The CDR3 coding sequence is TGTGCCAGCAGCCCTCTAGCGGGGGGCACAGATACGCAGTATTTT. V and J are TRBV7-6 and TRBJ2-3, with TRBD2 identical over 10 bases. Germline lookup yields CDR1 SGHVS and CDR2 FNYEAQ. The length of the CDR3 is 15 residues. After removal of 5 bases from V and 1 base from J, the junction contained 3 bases not matched to a gene.

The gene calls are TRBV10-3 and TRBJ1-4, with D possibly being TRBD1 (5 bases). V gave up 4 bases and J gave up 17 bases, with 14 bases separating them. This CDR3 comprises 11 residues. Germline assignment: CDR1 ENHRY and CDR2 SYGVKD. CDR3 coding DNA: TGTGCCATCAGTGGAGGGGCAAACCTCTTTTTT. It encodes CAISGGANLFF.

In its sample, this clone was seen a few times. The chain links TRBV6-5 to TRBJ2-7; D is unclear. The length of the CDR3 is 14 residues. V lost 7 bases, J lost 1 base, and 14 bases lay in between. CDR1 MNHEY and CDR2 SVGAGI come from the germline V gene. CDR3 in amino acids: CASTTPARSYEQYF. The CDR3 coding sequence is TGTGCCAGCACCACACCCGCCAGGTCCTACGAGCAGTACTTC.

The J gene is TRBJ2-3, the V gene TRBV5-1; D may be TRBD1 (6 bases). This CDR3 is built from 14 residues. V was trimmed by 1 base and J by 5 bases, leaving 11 bases between them. CDR1 and CDR2 (germline): SGHRS, YFSETQ. CDR3 nucleotides: TGCGCCAGCAGCTTGAGAGGGGGACGAGATACGCAGTATTTT. Encoded protein: CASSLRGGRDTQYF.

The chain employs TRBV6-5 and TRBJ1-1; D not resolved. The germline gives CDR1 MNHEY, CDR2 SVGAGI. The V end lost 0 bases, the J end lost 0 bases, and 5 bases lay between the germline ends. The CDR3 loop spans 14 amino acids. This chain's CDR3 is CASSYSTVNTEAFF. The CDR3 region has the DNA TGTGCCAGCAGTTACTCTACTGTGAACACTGAAGCTTTCTTT.

The CDR3 DNA follows: TGTGCCAGCAGCTTAGTGGGTACAGATACGCAGTATTTT. Translated, it gives CASSLVGTDTQYF. The J gene is TRBJ2-3, the V gene TRBV7-2; no reliable D call. V lost 1 base and J lost 3, with 5 bases in between. The CDR3 contains 13 residues. CDR1 is SGHTA, CDR2 FQGNSA, per germline.

This clone appeared a single time. V is TRBV9 and J is TRBJ1-2; D is unresolved. Germline-derived CDR1 and CDR2 are SGDLS and YYNGEE. The V end lost 2 bases, the J end lost 4 bases, and 21 bases lay between the germline ends. The CDR3 is 17 amino acids. The CDR3 DNA sequence: TGTGCCAGCAGCGTTGCGGCGGACGCAACCATGGGCTATGGCTACACCTTC. Translation: CASSVAADATMGYGYTF.

The chain uses TRBV9 and TRBJ2-5; D is possibly TRBD1 or TRBD2 (6 bases each). From germline, CDR1 is SGDLS and CDR2 YYNGEE. V was trimmed by 4 bases and J by 4 bases, leaving 20 bases between them. The CDR3 totals 16 residues. CDR3 residues: CASSQMGAGLGETQYF. The DNA of the CDR3 is TGTGCCAGCAGCCAGATGGGGGCGGGGCTCGGAGAGACCCAGTACTTC.

About this clone: This CDR3 is also generated by other DNA sequences in the sample. The J gene is TRBJ1-5, the V gene TRBV9; possibly TRBD1 for D (5 bases). CDR1 and CDR2 from the germline V gene are SGDLS and YYNGEE. V gave up 2 bases and J gave up 0 bases, with 9 bases separating them. This CDR3 region has 15 residues. CDR3 nucleotides: TGTGCCAGCAGCGTCGACAGTTATAGCAATCAGCCCCAGCATTTT. Its translation is CASSVDSYSNQPQHF.

The genes are TRBV5-1 and TRBJ2-5; 8 nucleotides align to TRBD1. This CDR3 has 16 residues. CDR1 and CDR2 from the germline V gene are SGHRS and YFSETQ. The junction had 9 bases not matched to a gene; V was cut back by 0 bases and J by 5 bases. The CDR3 here is CASSLEITGGPETQYF. The CDR3 bases are TGCGCCAGCAGCTTGGAAATCACAGGGGGACCGGAGACCCAGTACTTC.

The chain joins TRBV7-9 to TRBJ2-1; maybe TRBD2 (5 bases). Looked up from germline, CDR1 is SEHNR and CDR2 is FQNEAQ (reference sequence). The CDR3 runs 15 residues. Trimming removed 5 bases from V and 7 bases from J, with 18 bases in between. The CDR3 DNA reads TGTGCCAGCAGCCTCGAGGGAGTTGGGAATAATGAGCAGTTCTTC. It specifies CASSLEGVGNNEQFF. The full variable domain, in which reference TRBV7-9 and TRBJ2-1 provide the parts outside the CDR3, is DTGVSQNPRHKITKRGQNVTFRCDPISEHNRLYWYRQTLGQGPEFLTYFQNEAQLEKSRLLSDRFSAERPKGSFSTLEIQRTEQGDSAMYLCASSLEGVGNNEQFFGPGTRLTVL.

The V and J genes are TRBV7-8 and TRBJ2-3; the match to TRBD2 covers 15 bases. Trimming at V came to 3 bases and at J to 3 bases, leaving 7 bases not matched to a gene. CDR3 length: 18 amino acids. CDR1 and CDR2 (germline): SGHVS, FQNEAQ. CDR3 nucleotides: TGTGCCAGCAGCTTTGGGACTAGCGGGGGGCTTGGGACAGATACGCAGTATTTT. It translates to CASSFGTSGGLGTDTQYF.

The V call is TRBV7-2, the J call TRBJ2-3; TRBD1 aligns across 9 bases. The CDR3 sequence is 18 residues long. Per germline, CDR1 SGHTA and CDR2 FQGNSA. V lost 1 base to trimming and J lost 5 bases; unmatched junction nucleotides: 13. The CDR3 loop is CASSLVFVGQGLRDTQYF. DNA of the CDR3: TGTGCCAGCAGCTTAGTCTTCGTCGGACAGGGGTTAAGAGATACGCAGTATTTT.

The CDR3 DNA follows: TGTGCCAGCAGCTTAGCGACAGATACGCAGTATTTT. The encoded protein is CASSLATDTQYF. The chain uses TRBV7-2 and TRBJ2-3; D uncertain. V was shortened by 0 bases and J by 3 bases, with 1 base between the two germline ends. This CDR3 region has 12 residues. CDR1 and CDR2 (germline): SGHTA, FQGNSA.

J is TRBJ2-1 and V is TRBV4-1; 9 bases are shared with TRBD2. The V gene end was trimmed by 3 bases and the J gene end by 7 bases; junction bases not matched to a gene: 13. Germline V gene sequence: CDR1 MGHRA, CDR2 YSYEKL. This CDR3 region has 17 residues. In nucleotides, the CDR3 is TGCGCCAGCAGCCACATACTTAAAGCGGGGGGTGGGAATGAGCAGTTCTTC. This encodes CASSHILKAGGGNEQFF.

DNA for the CDR3: TGTGCCAGCAGCGGCCATAGGACAGGGGCGACCACCGGGGAGCTGTTTTTT. It encodes CASSGHRTGATTGELFF. The chain joins TRBV9 to TRBJ2-2, with TRBD1 matching 9 bases. CDR3 length equals 17 residues. J was trimmed by 4 bases and V by 3 bases; bases with no gene match: 10. CDR1 and CDR2 (germline): SGDLS, YYNGEE.

This clone was counted a few times. The rearrangement links TRBV4-2 to TRBJ2-5; D is ambiguous. Trimming left V 0 bases short and J 1 base short, with 6 bases between. CDR3 length: 14 residues. Germline V CDR1 and CDR2: LGHNA, YNFKEQ. CDR3 DNA: TGTGCCAGCAGCCAAGATAGAGCCCAAGAGACCCAGTACTTC. It yields the protein CASSQDRAQETQYF.

The sample holds many counts of this clone. The J gene is TRBJ1-1, the V gene TRBV21-1; TRBD1 is the table's D call, not checked against the DNA. TRBV21-1 is noted as a pseudogene. The CDR3 has 14 amino acids. In DNA, the CDR3 is TGTGCCAGCAGCAAGACAGGGTTGAACACTGAAGCTTTCTTT. As protein: CASSKTGLNTEAFF.